This T cell receptor (beta chain) was sequenced during a study of shared clonotypes between healthy human individuals. Overall study results and limits: Between a handful of donors, naive CD4 clonotypes were shared at a level of about 5%.

Note on this clone: What it binds is unknown.

The method was immunoSEQ multiplex PCR; TCRdb's version includes in-frame clones alone and lacks a portion of them. The data show roughly 1.5 million clones, with 95% to 99% seen just once and less than 0.55% held by the top ten. The specimen sequenced was naive CD4+ T cells sorted from blood. Subset defined: CD45RA+ positively selected. This clonotype originated in a man younger than 45 in good health.

The CDR3 loop is CASSGGGLAGGRAGPPEFF. CDR3 DNA sequence: TGCGCCAGCAGCGGCGGGGGACTAGCGGGAGGGCGAGCCGGACCCCCCGAGTTCTTC. V usage is TRBV5-1 and J usage is TRBJ2-1, with 16 bases identical to TRBD2. CDR3 length: 19 amino acids. The J segment lost 14 bases and the V segment lost 4 bases, leaving 21 bases of the junction unmatched. Germline loops: CDR1 SGHRS, CDR2 YFSETQ.